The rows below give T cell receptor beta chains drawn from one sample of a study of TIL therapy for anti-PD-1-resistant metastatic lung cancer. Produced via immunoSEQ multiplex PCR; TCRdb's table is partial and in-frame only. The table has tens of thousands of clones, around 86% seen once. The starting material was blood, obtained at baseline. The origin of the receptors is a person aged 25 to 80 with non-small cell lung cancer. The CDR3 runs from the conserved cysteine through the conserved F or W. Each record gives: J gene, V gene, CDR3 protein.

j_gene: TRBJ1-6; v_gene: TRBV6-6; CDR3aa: CASGRGNNSPLHF
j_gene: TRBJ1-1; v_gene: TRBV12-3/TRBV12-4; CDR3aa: CASSFGEITEAFF
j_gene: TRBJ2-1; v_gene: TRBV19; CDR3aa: CASSTAGPSVF
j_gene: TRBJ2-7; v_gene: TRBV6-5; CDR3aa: CASPGRAGQYF
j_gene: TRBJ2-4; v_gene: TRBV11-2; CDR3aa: CASSSFTGDKNIQYF
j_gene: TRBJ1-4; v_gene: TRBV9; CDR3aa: CASSPRQGPEKLFF
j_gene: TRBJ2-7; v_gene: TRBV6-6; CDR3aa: CASRSSGTQAEQYF
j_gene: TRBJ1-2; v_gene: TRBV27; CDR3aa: CASSLGLTGPLFYGYTF
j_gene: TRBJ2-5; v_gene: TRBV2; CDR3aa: CASSEVPRGTQYF
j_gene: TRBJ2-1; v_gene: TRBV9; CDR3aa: CASSVAPSGGWNEQFF
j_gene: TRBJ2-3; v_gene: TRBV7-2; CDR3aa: CASSSSGGGGPDTQYF
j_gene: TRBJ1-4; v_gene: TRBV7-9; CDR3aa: CASSGGGLSNEKLFF
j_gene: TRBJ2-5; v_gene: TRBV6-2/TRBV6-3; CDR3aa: CASSAMENQETQYF
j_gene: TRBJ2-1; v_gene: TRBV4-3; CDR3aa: CASSQGLAGDNEQFF
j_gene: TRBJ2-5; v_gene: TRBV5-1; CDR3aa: CASTLGGSETQYF
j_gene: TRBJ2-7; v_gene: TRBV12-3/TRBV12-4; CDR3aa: CASSSFYEQYF
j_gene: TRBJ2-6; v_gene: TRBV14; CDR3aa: CASSSDSGANVLTF
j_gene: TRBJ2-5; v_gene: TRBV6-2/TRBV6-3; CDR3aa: CASSYTANGMQETQYF
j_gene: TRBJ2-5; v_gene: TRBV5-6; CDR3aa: CASSLVNRETQYF
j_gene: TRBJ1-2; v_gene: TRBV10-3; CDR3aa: CAISEGGQALNYGYTF
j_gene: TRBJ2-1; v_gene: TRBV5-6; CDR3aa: CASSWGESRHEQFF
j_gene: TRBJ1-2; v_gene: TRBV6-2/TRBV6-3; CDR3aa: CASSFMSHFGDGYTF
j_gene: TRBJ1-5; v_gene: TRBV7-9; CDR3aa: CASSLWRGRDGNQPQHF
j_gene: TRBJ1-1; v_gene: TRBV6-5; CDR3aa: CASRYRARTEAFF
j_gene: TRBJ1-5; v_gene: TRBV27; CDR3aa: CASSSLGQGAMNQPQHF
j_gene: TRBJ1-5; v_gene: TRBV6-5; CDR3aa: CASSYTASNQPQHF
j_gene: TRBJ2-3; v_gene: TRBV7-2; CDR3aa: CASGSRNTDTQYF
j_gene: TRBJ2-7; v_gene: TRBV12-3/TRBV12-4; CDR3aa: CASSRRQAQYF
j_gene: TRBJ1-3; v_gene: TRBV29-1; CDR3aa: CSAQRESGSSGNTIYF
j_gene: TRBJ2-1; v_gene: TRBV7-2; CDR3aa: CASSPRLERTYNEQFF
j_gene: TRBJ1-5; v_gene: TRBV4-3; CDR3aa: CASSQTQGTRNQPQHF
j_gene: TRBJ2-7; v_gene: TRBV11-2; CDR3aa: CASSLQRTGTVEVQYF
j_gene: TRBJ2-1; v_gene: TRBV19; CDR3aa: CASSMAFGFLGPFYNEQFF
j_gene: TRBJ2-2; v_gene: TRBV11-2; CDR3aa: CASSSRDRGRNGELFF
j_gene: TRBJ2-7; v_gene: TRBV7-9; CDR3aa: CASSDRTSYEQYF
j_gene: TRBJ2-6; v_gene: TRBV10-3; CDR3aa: CAAGHSSGANVLTF
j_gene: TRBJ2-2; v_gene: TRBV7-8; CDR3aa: CASSLTSGGTGELFF
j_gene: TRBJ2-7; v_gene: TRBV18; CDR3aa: CASSPTSGTNEQYF
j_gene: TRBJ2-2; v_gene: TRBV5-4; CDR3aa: CASSFRGELFF
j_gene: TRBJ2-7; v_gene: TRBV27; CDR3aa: CASGATSSYEQYF
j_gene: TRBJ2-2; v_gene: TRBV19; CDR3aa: CASSRRQGDTGELFF
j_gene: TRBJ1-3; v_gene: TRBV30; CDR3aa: CAWHRGTSGNTIYF
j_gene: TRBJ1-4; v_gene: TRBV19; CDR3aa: CASRTGVGTNEKLFF